This TCR beta chain was sequenced during a study of identical twins. With template switching, a universal primer site was added, and the cDNA carried unique molecular identifiers. One entry per CDR3 protein results from TCRdb running MiXCR on the 5' RACE reads. In the table there are about 890,000 distinct CDR3 sequences, 9% to 15% of which are singletons. In the case of this clonotype: Its target is unknown.

Study outcomes and limitations: There was more out-of-frame TCR alpha sharing in monozygotic twins than models estimated.

The data were also submitted as part of a second study, on yellow fever vaccine responses in identical twins. From that second work: Twins reportedly had a vaccine T cell response that seemed partly convergent, partly personalized.

Sequencing was performed on PBMCs. This receptor was identified in a woman under 30 in good health.

The CDR3 is CSVPVSSRGRVDQETQYF. The CDR3 nucleotides read TGCAGCGTTCCGGTTAGCTCCCGGGGTAGGGTGGACCAAGAGACCCAGTACTTC. The chain recombines TRBV29-1 with TRBJ2-5, with TRBD2 as a possible D gene (5 bases). CDR1 is SQVTM, CDR2 ANQGSEA, per germline. The CDR3 has 18 residues. V lost 5 bases to trimming and J lost 0 bases, with 25 bases between them.